These 8 T cell receptor beta chains were all obtained from the same sample, sequenced in a study of siplizumab effects on memory and regulatory T cells. TCRdb keeps only in-frame clones here, not all; method: immunoSEQ multiplex PCR. Of 55,000 to 80,000 clones listed, 79% are singletons. The source material was memory CD4+ T cells sorted from blood. The source is a human donor in good health.

This chain links TRBV4-2 with TRBJ2-2; 7 positions agree with TRBD2. This CDR3 region has 11 residues. V lost 8 bases, J lost 15 bases, and 9 bases stayed unmatched. Germline values: CDR1 LGHNA, CDR2 YNFKEQ. The CDR3 nucleotides read TGTGCCAGCGGGACCGGGGGGAGGATGTTTTTT. Residues: CASGTGGRMFF.

This clone was seen a single time. V and J are TRBV7-2 and TRBJ1-5; no clear D gene. V lost 3 bases and J lost 7, with 10 bases in between. Germline V gives CDR1 SGHTA, CDR2 FQGNSA. This CDR3 spans 13 amino acids. CDR3 bases: TGTGCCAGCAGCTTTCAGTCAGAACAGCCCCAGCATTTT. It yields the protein CASSFQSEQPQHF.

V usage is TRBV5-5 and J usage is TRBJ1-1; perhaps TRBD1 as D (5 bases). The CDR3 spans 13 residues. The V end lost 1 base, the J end lost 3 bases, and 7 bases lay between the germline ends. CDR1 SGHKS and CDR2 YYEKEE come from the germline V gene (reference sequence). CDR3 sequence (DNA): TGTGCCAGCAGCTTGCAAGGGGACACTGAAGCTTTCTTT. As protein: CASSLQGDTEAFF.

The V call is TRBV30, the J call TRBJ1-2; 9 nucleotides align to TRBD1. CDR1 and CDR2 from the germline V gene are GTSNPN and SVGIG (reference sequence). The CDR3 is made up of 12 amino acids. The J segment lost 8 bases and the V segment lost 4 bases, leaving 5 bases of the junction unmatched. The CDR3 region has the DNA TGTGCCTGGAATCCGGGACAGGGAGGCTACACCTTC. Residues: CAWNPGQGGYTF.

The gene calls are TRBV27 and TRBJ1-1; no clear D gene. The CDR3 is 14 amino acids. Germline V lookup: CDR1 MNHEY, CDR2 SMNVEV (reference sequence). Between the trimmed V and J ends, which lost 6 bases and 2 bases, there was a span of 13 bases. The CDR3 spells CASSFRRVNTEAFF. For the CDR3, the DNA is TGTGCCAGCAGCTTTCGACGGGTCAACACTGAAGCTTTCTTT.

The rearrangement links TRBV4-1 to TRBJ2-3; 10 nucleotides align to TRBD2. V trimming: 1 base; J trimming: 4 bases; junction bases outside the gene matches: 2. CDR3 length: 15 residues. Per the germline V gene, CDR1 is MGHRA and CDR2 is YSYEKL. In nucleotides, the CDR3 is TGCGCCAGCAGCCAAGTAGCGGGGGGAGCAGATACGCAGTATTTT. Translated, it gives CASSQVAGGADTQYF.

This chain joins TRBV18 and TRBJ2-1, with D possibly matching TRBD2 (5 bases). CDR3 length: 15 amino acids. Trimming took off 3 bases at V and 8 bases at J, with 17 bases between the two ends. Germline V gene lookup returns CDR1 KGHSH and CDR2 LQKENI. CDR3 sequence (DNA): TGTGCCAGCTCACCCTCACTAGATGGTCGGCATGAGCAGTTCTTC. Its protein is CASSPSLDGRHEQFF.

This rearrangement joins TRBV19 to TRBJ2-7; TRBD1 agrees at 7 bases. The CDR3 extends over 15 amino acids. The ends lost 6 bases at V and 3 bases at J; junction bases unmatched: 11. The germline V gene encodes CDR1 LNHDA and CDR2 SQIVND (reference sequence). The CDR3: CASSPLRDRIYEQYF. The CDR3 bases are TGTGCCAGTAGCCCACTCCGGGACAGAATCTACGAGCAGTACTTC.